This TCR beta chain was sequenced for a study of blood T cell repertoires in COVID-19 (TCRdb year 2020). Describing the broader study: Samples from collaborators originated in the United States, Italy and Spain and spanned both the acute and convalescent phases of COVID-19. The material from the prospective study consisted of cDNA or gDNA derived from T cells, B-cell-depleted T cells, or PBMCs. Subjects who had been exposed to COVID-19, were actively infected with it, or had recovered from it provided the deeply sampled blood TCRbeta repertoires that made up the dataset. The repertoires were released in a freely available public database meant as a resource for research on the immune response to SARS-CoV-2. The samples were drawn from two sources: the first 160 participants of the ongoing ImmuneRACE study, and 1,200 or so subjects contributed by 6 global collaborators. The sample metadata nearly always contained a de-identified subject ID, COVID-19 status, age in years and sex. Where available, HLA class I and class II types were obtained from metadata supplied by the sample provider rather than from assay-based typing.

The CDR3 goes from the cysteine to the phenylalanine over 15 residues. Only CDR3 DNA is held: 45 bases, read in frame from base 1. Trimming removed 5 bases from V and 3 bases from J, leaving 13 bases between the germline ends. The germline V gene (reference sequence) specifies LNHDA as CDR1 and SQIVND as CDR2. Results and caveats for the whole study, not just this receptor: How much clinical and demographic metadata was included differed by source and by participant, and the metadata was provided uncurated.

At one collaborating source in Seattle, patients were enrolled during active infection and were followed longitudinally through the course of disease. The collaborating institutions used their own protocols to collect whole blood in K2EDTA tubes. For TCRbeta analysis, collaborators shipped samples as frozen whole blood, isolated PBMCs, or DNA extracted from either of those sample types. TCRbeta CDR3 regions were amplified from genomic DNA using the immunoSEQ Assay, a bias-controlled multiplex PCR. The source study handled its data this way. The number of nucleated cells in each sample was estimated by amplification of reference gene primers within the assay. To quantify the absolute abundance of each unique TCRbeta CDR3 rearrangement, sequence reads were collapsed and filtered. Productive Simpson clonality was computed per sample as the square root of Simpson's diversity index over productive rearrangements. This is the immuneACCESS table as TCRdb keeps it, with only in-frame sequences that have V and J called. A part of the clones is gone; compared with another copy, unresolved V genes explain less than half, and the rest is unexplained. That table supplies the V and J calls and clone size; D and trimming were determined from the DNA. This sample has roughly 120,000 clones in its table, and about 94% of those were observed once. Jointly, the top ten make up about 1.9% of the sample.

About this clone itself: Its antigen target is currently unknown. No base qualities exist here, and no much larger clone lies one base off it.

The sequencing sample was made of peripheral blood. The chain employs TRBV19 and TRBJ2-2; the D gene remains uncertain. The sequence came from a man aged 50 or older with COVID-19, enrolled during active disease. In nucleotide form, the sequence is TGTGCCAGTAGTCCACGTGGGCTCGACACCGGGGAGCTGTTTTTT. This encodes CASSPRGLDTGELFF. The CDR3, completed at both ends by the reference TRBV19 and TRBJ2-2 genes, gives the full variable domain DGGITQSPKYLFRKEGQNVTLSCEQNLNHDAMYWYRQDPGQGLRLIYYSQIVNDFQKGDIAEGYSVSREKKESFPLTVTSAQKNPTAFYLCASSPRGLDTGELFFGEGSRLTVL.